These 32 T cell receptor beta chains originate from one sample sequenced in a study of blood T cell repertoires in COVID-19. Produced via immunoSEQ multiplex PCR; TCRdb's table is partial and in-frame only. The data contain about 150,000 clones, approximately 92% of them singletons. Sequenced: peripheral blood. These receptors all stem from a middle-aged woman with acute or convalescent COVID-19.

The chain carries TRBV11-2 and TRBJ1-1; D is uncertain. There are 13 residues in the CDR3. The V gene's germline CDR1 is SGHAT and CDR2 FQNNGV. Trimming left V 6 bases short and J 1 base short, with 9 bases between. CDR3 in amino acids: CASRSVRNTEAFF. As DNA, the CDR3 is TGTGCCAGCAGGTCGGTTCGGAACACTGAAGCTTTCTTT. Combining the CDR3 with reference TRBV11-2 and TRBJ1-1 gives the whole variable domain EAGVAQSPRYKIIEKRQSVAFWCNPISGHATLYWYQQILGQGPKLLIQFQNNGVVDDSQLPKDRFSAERLKGVDSTLKIQPAKLEDSAVYLCASRSVRNTEAFFGQGTRLTVV.

CDR3 coding DNA: TGTGCCAGCAGCCAAAACCGGGACAGGGACGGAGATACGCAGTATTTT. This codes for CASSQNRDRDGDTQYF. J is TRBJ2-3 and V is TRBV4-2; 9 nucleotides line up with TRBD1. This CDR3 is 16 amino acids long. CDR1 is LGHNA, CDR2 YNFKEQ, per germline. V lost 2 bases to trimming and J lost 5 bases; unmatched junction nucleotides: 8.

CDR3 in amino acids: CASSLLGQGAYNEQFF. The CDR3 DNA reads as TGCGCCAGCAGCTTGCTAGGACAGGGAGCCTACAATGAGCAGTTCTTC. This chain links TRBV5-1 with TRBJ2-1, with 8 nucleotides matching TRBD1. V lost 1 base to trimming and J lost 2 bases; unmatched junction nucleotides: 5. CDR3 length: 16 amino acids. Per the germline V gene, CDR1 is SGHRS and CDR2 is YFSETQ.

V usage is TRBV30 and J usage is TRBJ1-5, with TRBD1 matching over 7 bases. Losses at the gene ends were 1 base for V and 7 bases for J; bases not matched to a gene: 4. The CDR3 covers 13 residues. From germline, CDR1 is GTSNPN and CDR2 SVGIG (reference sequence). For the CDR3, the DNA is TGTGCCTGGAGTGGACAGGGTGGGCAGCCCCAGCATTTT. This gives the protein CAWSGQGGQPQHF.

In nucleotides, the CDR3 is TGTGCCATCAGTGAGTCGAGCCAAATAAATGAGCAGTTCTTC. Its translation is CAISESSQINEQFF. The chain couples TRBV10-3 to TRBJ2-1; unclear D gene. Trimming took 0 bases from V and 7 from J, leaving 10 bases between them. This CDR3 spans 14 amino acids. Germline CDR1 and CDR2: ENHRY and SYGVKD.

The rearrangement links TRBV5-1 to TRBJ2-2, with 8 bases matching TRBD1. CDR1 and CDR2 from the germline V gene are SGHRS and YFSETQ. The J segment lost 4 bases and the V segment lost 1 base, leaving 6 bases of the junction unmatched. This CDR3 is 16 amino acids long. The CDR3 region has the DNA TGCGCCAGCAGCTTGAGGCCAGGGGGCTTCACCGGGGAGCTGTTTTTT. Amino acids: CASSLRPGGFTGELFF.

This clone was counted once. This chain connects TRBV11-2 to TRBJ2-7, with unresolved D. Germline V lookup: CDR1 SGHAT, CDR2 FQNNGV. Trimming shortened V by 4 bases and J by 4 bases, and 8 bases separated the two germline ends. This CDR3 region has 12 residues. The CDR3 nucleotides are TGTGCCAGCAGCTACCAGTCTTACGAGCAGTACTTC. This sequence encodes CASSYQSYEQYF.

The gene calls are TRBV7-6 and TRBJ2-1, with D perhaps matching TRBD1 (6 bases). Trimming shortened V by 4 bases and J by 0 bases, and 16 bases separated the two germline ends. Germline V lookup: CDR1 SGHVS, CDR2 FNYEAQ. CDR3 length equals 17 residues. CDR3 bases: TGTGCCAGCAGCTCGGATTCCACAGGGAGCTCCTACAATGAGCAGTTCTTC. This sequence encodes CASSSDSTGSSYNEQFF.

There are a few counts of this clone. This chain connects TRBV3-1 (or the pseudogene TRBV3-2) to TRBJ2-2; possible D gene TRBD1, 6 bases. V dropped 2 bases and J dropped 5 bases, with 9 bases sitting between them. CDR1 and CDR2 (germline): LGHDT, YNNKEL (reference sequence). CDR3 length: 14 amino acids. The chain's CDR3 is CASSQNQGTGELFF. CDR3 bases: TGTGCCAGCAGCCAAAATCAGGGGACCGGGGAGCTGTTTTTT.

V gene TRBV5-4 combines with J gene TRBJ2-3; D may be TRBD2 (7 bases). This CDR3 has 16 residues. Trimming pared 3 bases from V and 4 bases from J, leaving 18 bases between. From germline, CDR1 is SGHNT and CDR2 YYREEE (reference sequence). CDR3 sequence reads: CASSYGRTTGSDTQYF. The CDR3, as DNA: TGTGCCAGCAGCTACGGGAGGACGACAGGTTCAGATACGCAGTATTTT.

This rearrangement joins TRBV29-1 to TRBJ1-5; TRBD1 matches at 9 bases. Trimming at V came to 6 bases and at J to 0 bases, leaving 15 bases not matched to a gene. The germline CDR1 and CDR2 sequences are SQVTM and ANQGSEA. The CDR3 loop spans 18 amino acids. The CDR3 DNA reads TGCAGCGTAAGGTCCCCGGGACAGGGATTTAGTAGCAATCAGCCCCAGCATTTT. Translated: CSVRSPGQGFSSNQPQHF.

The rearrangement joins TRBV7-9 to TRBJ1-4; 11 positions agree with TRBD1. V lost 1 base and J lost 13; bases outside the gene matches: 8. The CDR3 is 15 amino acids. In germline, CDR1 is SEHNR, CDR2 FQNEAQ (reference sequence). CDR3 region: CASSLGGQGGWRLFF. The CDR3, as DNA: TGTGCCAGCAGCTTAGGGGGACAGGGGGGCTGGAGACTGTTTTTT.

The V gene is TRBV30, the J gene TRBJ1-1; 8 positions agree with TRBD1. V shed 5 bases and J 5 bases; nucleotides not matched to a gene: 4. The CDR3 spans 12 residues. Germline CDR1 is GTSNPN and CDR2 is SVGIG (reference sequence). The CDR3 DNA is TGTGCCTGGGACAGGGGTGAAACTGAAGCTTTCTTT. Amino acids: CAWDRGETEAFF.

The gene calls are TRBV4-1 and TRBJ2-2; 8 positions agree with TRBD1. The CDR3 totals 16 residues. Germline-derived CDR1 and CDR2 are MGHRA and YSYEKL. The V segment lost 4 bases and the J segment 4 bases; nucleotides outside the gene matches: 8. CDR3 bases: TGCGCCAGCAGCCGCAAGTCCGGGACAGGCACCGGGGAGCTGTTTTTT. It translates to CASSRKSGTGTGELFF.

A remark on this clone: The same CDR3 can be traced to other DNA sequences in this sample. In DNA form, the CDR3 reads TGTGCCAGCAGCCAAGGACAGGATAATTCACCCCTCCACTTT. Residues: CASSQGQDNSPLHF. The rearrangement links TRBV3-1 (or the pseudogene TRBV3-2) to TRBJ1-6, with D maybe TRBD1 (6 bases). The V end lost 1 base, the J end lost 5 bases, and 6 bases lay between the germline ends. Germline CDR1 reads LGHDT; CDR2 reads YNNKEL (reference sequence). This CDR3 contains 14 residues.

The gene calls are TRBV10-1 and TRBJ2-5, with D possibly being TRBD2 (6 bases). Germline values: CDR1 WNHNN, CDR2 SYGVQD (reference sequence). This CDR3 spans 17 amino acids. The V gene lost 9 bases and the J gene lost 3 bases, with 26 bases spanning the gap. For the CDR3, the DNA is TGCGCCAGGCCAAAACCAGGAGGCGGGGCCATAAAAGAGACCCAGTACTTC. Translated: CARPKPGGGAIKETQYF.

The J gene is TRBJ2-3, the V gene TRBV11-2; 12 bases are shared with TRBD2. This CDR3 region has 18 residues. Germline-derived CDR1 and CDR2 are SGHAT and FQNNGV. Unmatched junction bases numbered 9, after V lost 1 base and J lost 4 bases. For the CDR3, the DNA is TGTGCCAGCAGCTTAGTTAGTCTAGCGGGAGGGTCCTCAGATACGCAGTATTTT. It specifies CASSLVSLAGGSSDTQYF. The full variable domain, rest sourced from reference TRBV11-2 and TRBJ2-3, is EAGVAQSPRYKIIEKRQSVAFWCNPISGHATLYWYQQILGQGPKLLIQFQNNGVVDDSQLPKDRFSAERLKGVDSTLKIQPAKLEDSAVYLCASSLVSLAGGSSDTQYFGPGTRLTVL.

The rearrangement joins TRBV4-1 to TRBJ1-2; the D is unclear. Germline values: CDR1 MGHRA, CDR2 YSYEKL. This CDR3 has 16 amino acids. The germline V and J ends were trimmed by 6 bases and 1 base, with 18 bases remaining between them. For the CDR3, the DNA is TGCGCCAGCAGGCTTAGCGGCAGACGCTTTAACTATGGCTACACCTTC. Its protein product is CASRLSGRRFNYGYTF.

V usage is TRBV3-1 (or the pseudogene TRBV3-2) and J usage is TRBJ1-4, with a possible D match to TRBD1 (5 bases). The CDR3 contains 14 residues. V dropped 4 bases and J dropped 7 bases, with 13 bases sitting between them. The germline V gene encodes CDR1 LGHDT and CDR2 YNNKEL (reference sequence). The CDR3 is CASSPHRGGEKLFF. For the CDR3, the DNA is TGTGCCAGCAGCCCGCATCGGGGGGGTGAAAAACTGTTTTTT.

This chain joins TRBV9 and TRBJ2-7, with TRBD2 matching 9 bases. J lost 2 bases, V lost 0 bases, and 6 bases had no gene match. The germline CDR1 and CDR2 sequences are SGDLS and YYNGEE. This CDR3 contains 16 residues. Here the CDR3 DNA reads TGTGCCAGCAGCGTAGATGGGACTAGCAGCACCTACGAGCAGTACTTC. Translating gives CASSVDGTSSTYEQYF.

The genes are TRBV11-3 and TRBJ1-4, with no clear D. The V end was cut by 4 bases, the J end by 13 bases, with 16 bases between. The CDR3 consists of 13 residues. In germline, CDR1 is SGHNT, CDR2 YENEEA. The CDR3 DNA sequence: TGTGCCAGCAGCTCAAGCCCCTCGGTTGGACTGTTTTTT. It codes for CASSSSPSVGLFF.

This clone was recorded only once. The chain couples TRBV19 to TRBJ1-1, with TRBD1 as a possible D gene (6 bases). Germline V gene sequence: CDR1 LNHDA, CDR2 SQIVND (reference sequence). The ends were cut back, 5 bases at V and 7 bases at J, with 14 bases in the middle. This CDR3 is 13 amino acids long. CDR3 DNA: TGTGCCAGTAGTCTCACGGCAGGGGATGAAGCTTTCTTT. This encodes CASSLTAGDEAFF.

The table lists this clone with a count of one. The chain couples TRBV29-1 to TRBJ2-3; D is possibly TRBD1 (6 bases). The CDR3 totals 12 residues. V was pared by 7 bases and J by 4 bases, with 12 bases between. Looked up from germline, CDR1 is SQVTM and CDR2 is ANQGSEA. The CDR3 nucleotides are TGCAGCGCCGAACAGGGCCCAGATACGCAGTATTTT. This codes for CSAEQGPDTQYF.

The genes are TRBV5-4 and TRBJ2-2; the match to TRBD2 covers 11 bases. Germline loops: CDR1 SGHNT, CDR2 YYREEE (reference sequence). CDR3 length: 16 amino acids. The J segment lost 6 bases and the V segment lost 5 bases, leaving 9 bases of the junction unmatched. CDR3 bases: TGTGCCAGCAGGCGCCTACTAGCGGGGGAGGCCGGGGAGCTGTTTTTT. It specifies CASRRLLAGEAGELFF.

The chain combines TRBV3-1 (or the pseudogene TRBV3-2) with TRBJ1-2; the match to TRBD1 covers 9 bases. This CDR3 spans 18 amino acids. CDR1 and CDR2 from the germline V gene are LGHDT and YNNKEL (reference sequence). J gave up 4 bases and V 1 base, and 13 bases lay outside the gene matches. The CDR3 loop is CASSQVGHGTGWPYGYTF. In DNA, the CDR3 is TGTGCCAGCAGCCAAGTCGGCCACGGGACAGGGTGGCCCTATGGCTACACCTTC.

V and J are TRBV28 and TRBJ1-6; D ambiguous. The CDR3 sequence is 15 residues long. Germline loops: CDR1 MDHEN, CDR2 SYDVKM. Between the trimmed V and J ends, which lost 8 bases and 7 bases, there was a span of 18 bases. The CDR3 nucleotides read TGTGCCAGCTGGACGGGAGCAAAGACGAATTCACCCCTCCACTTT. Encoded protein: CASWTGAKTNSPLHF. Full variable domain (remainder filled in from reference TRBV28 and TRBJ1-6): DVKVTQSSRYLVKRTGEKVFLECVQDMDHENMFWYRQDPGLGLRLIYFSYDVKMKEKGDIPEGYSVSREKKERFSLILESASTNQTSMYLCASWTGAKTNSPLHFGNGTRLTVT.

The rearrangement joins TRBV6-2 or TRBV6-3 to TRBJ2-1; a weak D match, TRBD1 (6 bases). V was clipped by 6 bases and J by 0 bases, with 12 bases between them. This CDR3 comprises 15 residues. The germline gives CDR1 MNHEY, CDR2 SVGEGT. The CDR3 DNA follows: TGTGCCAGCAGCCTCCTGGACAGCTCCTACAATGAGCAGTTCTTC. Protein sequence: CASSLLDSSYNEQFF.

The V gene is TRBV3-1 (or the pseudogene TRBV3-2), the J gene TRBJ2-2, with D unresolved. The V and J ends lost 0 bases and 0 bases respectively, with 11 bases between them. CDR1 is LGHDT and CDR2 is YNNKEL in the germline V gene (reference sequence). The CDR3 consists of 17 residues. CDR3 region: CASSQDLNRANTGELFF. In nucleotides, the CDR3 is TGTGCCAGCAGCCAAGATTTGAACAGAGCGAACACCGGGGAGCTGTTTTTT.

V usage is TRBV3-1 (or the pseudogene TRBV3-2) and J usage is TRBJ2-3; D uncertain. Germline-derived CDR1 and CDR2 are LGHDT and YNNKEL (reference sequence). Deletions cut 0 bases from V and 5 bases from J, with 12 bases between. The CDR3 runs 15 residues. CDR3 sequence reads: CASSQEVAALDTQYF. In DNA, the CDR3 is TGTGCCAGCAGCCAAGAAGTAGCAGCGCTAGATACGCAGTATTTT.

V and J are TRBV2 and TRBJ1-6; 12 bases match TRBD1. V was pared by 3 bases and J by 10 bases, with 4 bases of the junction left unmatched. The CDR3 has 15 amino acids. Germline CDR1 and CDR2: SNHLY and FYNNEI. The CDR3 sequence is CASSDGGQGASPLHF. In nucleotides, the CDR3 is TGTGCCAGCAGTGATGGGGGACAGGGGGCCTCACCCCTCCACTTT.

The chain combines TRBV28 with TRBJ1-1; D is perhaps TRBD1 (5 bases). Germline CDR1 reads MDHEN; CDR2 reads SYDVKM. The V gene lost 2 bases and the J gene lost 5 bases, with 12 bases spanning the gap. This CDR3 has 14 amino acids. CDR3 sequence (DNA): TGTGCCAGCAGTTTAGGTCAGGGAGGAACTGAAGCTTTCTTT. It codes for CASSLGQGGTEAFF.

The rearrangement links TRBV3-1 (or the pseudogene TRBV3-2) to TRBJ2-1; 7 bases are a match to TRBD2. CDR1 LGHDT and CDR2 YNNKEL come from the germline V gene (reference sequence). Trimming cost V 7 bases and J 2 bases; bases outside gene matches: 8. This CDR3 contains 15 residues. Here the CDR3 DNA reads TGTGCCAGCAACCCTAGCGGACTGACCTACAATGAGCAGTTCTTC. It yields the protein CASNPSGLTYNEQFF.